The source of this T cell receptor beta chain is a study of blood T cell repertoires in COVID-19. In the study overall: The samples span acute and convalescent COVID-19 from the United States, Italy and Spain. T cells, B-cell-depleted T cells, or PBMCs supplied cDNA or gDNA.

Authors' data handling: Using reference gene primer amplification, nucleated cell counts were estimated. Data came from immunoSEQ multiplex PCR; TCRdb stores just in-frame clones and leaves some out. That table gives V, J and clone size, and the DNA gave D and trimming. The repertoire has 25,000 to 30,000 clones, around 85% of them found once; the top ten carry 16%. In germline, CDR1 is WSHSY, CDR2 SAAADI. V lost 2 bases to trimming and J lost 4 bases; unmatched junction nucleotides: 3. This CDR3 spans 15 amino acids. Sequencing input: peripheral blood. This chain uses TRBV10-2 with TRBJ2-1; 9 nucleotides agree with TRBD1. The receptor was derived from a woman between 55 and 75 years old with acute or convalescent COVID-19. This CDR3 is CASSEMGQGYNEQFF. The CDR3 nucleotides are TGCGCCAGCAGTGAGATGGGACAGGGTTACAATGAGCAGTTCTTC.